Sequencing of this T cell receptor beta chain was carried out in a study of control samples from healthy donors and cancer patients. Assay: immunoSEQ multiplex PCR; the TCRdb copy retains only in-frame clones and omits some. The table shows around 150,000 clones, with about 90% occurring only once. The TCR comes from a man aged 25-45 years in good health. Sequences were obtained from blood.

This CDR3 is CASSYRGGSQPQHF. CDR3 nucleotides: TGTGCCAGCAGTTACAGGGGCGGTAGCCAGCCCCAGCATTTT. The chain employs TRBV6-5 and TRBJ1-5; weak D call: TRBD1 (5 bases). The CDR3 consists of 14 residues. Trimming pared 2 bases from V and 7 bases from J, leaving 12 bases between. CDR1 MNHEY and CDR2 SVGAGI come from the germline V gene.